This TCR beta chain emerged from a study of vaccination and CD4 T cells after COVID-19. This clonotype was detected only a few times. Its antigen is unknown. Sequenced with the Oncomine TCR Beta short-read assay was DNA taken from cultured CD4+ T cells. TCRdb re-derived calls from the PCR reads in MiXCR, one entry per CDR3 protein. The data contain about 11,000 distinct CDR3 sequences, approximately 29% of them singletons. Specified treatment: roughly 11-day PBMC culture with coronavirus spike peptide pools or control peptides (ViraFEST assay). The sample was CD4+ T cells from blood, cultured in vitro, taken after SARS-CoV-2 vaccination. This TCR came from a human donor who had recovered from COVID-19.

CDR3 residues: CASSHGGFSGANVLTF. The CDR3 region has the DNA TGTGCCAGCAGCCATGGCGGATTCTCTGGGGCCAACGTCCTGACTTTC. The chain couples TRBV5-8 to TRBJ2-6, with unresolved D. The CDR3 has 16 residues. With 4 bases removed from V and 0 bases from J, the gap between germline ends came to 11 bases. CDR1 SGHTS and CDR2 YDEGEE come from the germline V gene.